Below, one TCR beta chain is given with its context. The antigen remains undetermined. The PCR had 60 Vbeta and 13 Jbeta primers. Sequenced by immunoSEQ multiplex PCR; TCRdb stores in-frame clones only, minus some. In the table there are roughly 200,000 clones, approximately 80% of which are singletons. This entry comes from a study of cytomegalovirus exposure and HLA in healthy donors. Study conclusions and caveats: Under in vitro conditions, a few CMV-associated chains were confirmed as specific for CMV antigens. Accurate predictions that matched the HLA-A and HLA-B alleles of most subjects were reportedly made from TCR beta sequences.

V lost 0 bases to trimming and J lost 5 bases; unmatched junction nucleotides: 10. The CDR3 is made up of 17 amino acids. CDR1 and CDR2 from the germline V gene are LNHNV and YYDKDF (reference sequence). The chain has TRBV15 and TRBJ2-1; 7 bases map to TRBD2. The receptor comes from a man over 45 in good health and CMV-seronegative. The sample taken for sequencing was PBMCs. The CDR3, as DNA: TGTGCCACCAGCAGAGATCACTGGACTAGGGTCGACAATGAGCAGTTCTTC. It encodes CATSRDHWTRVDNEQFF.